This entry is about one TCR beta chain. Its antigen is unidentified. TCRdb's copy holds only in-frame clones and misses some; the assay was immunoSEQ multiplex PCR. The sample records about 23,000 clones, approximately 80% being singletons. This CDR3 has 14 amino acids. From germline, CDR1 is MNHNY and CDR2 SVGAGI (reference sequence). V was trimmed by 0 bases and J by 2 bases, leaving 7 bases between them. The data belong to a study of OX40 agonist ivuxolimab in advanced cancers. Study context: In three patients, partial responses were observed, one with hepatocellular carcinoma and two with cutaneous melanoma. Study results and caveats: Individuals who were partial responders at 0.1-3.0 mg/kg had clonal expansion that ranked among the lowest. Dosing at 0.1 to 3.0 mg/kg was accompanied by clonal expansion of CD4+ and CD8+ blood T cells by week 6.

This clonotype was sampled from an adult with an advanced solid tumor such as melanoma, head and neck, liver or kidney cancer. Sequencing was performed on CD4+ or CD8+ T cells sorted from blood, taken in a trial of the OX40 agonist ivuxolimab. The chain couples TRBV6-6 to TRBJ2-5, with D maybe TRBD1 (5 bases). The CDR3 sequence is CASSYSGRQETQYF. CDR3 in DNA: TGTGCCAGCAGTTACTCGGGGCGGCAAGAGACCCAGTACTTC.